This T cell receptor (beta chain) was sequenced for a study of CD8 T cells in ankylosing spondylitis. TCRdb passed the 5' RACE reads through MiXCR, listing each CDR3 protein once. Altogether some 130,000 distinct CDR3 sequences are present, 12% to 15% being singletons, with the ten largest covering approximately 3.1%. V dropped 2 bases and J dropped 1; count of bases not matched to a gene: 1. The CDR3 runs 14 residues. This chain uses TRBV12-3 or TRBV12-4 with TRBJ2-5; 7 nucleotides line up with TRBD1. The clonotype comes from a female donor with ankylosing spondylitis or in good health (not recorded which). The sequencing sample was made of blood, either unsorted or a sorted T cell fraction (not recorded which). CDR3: CASSLRGLQETQYF. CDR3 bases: TGTGCCAGCAGTTTAAGGGGGCTCCAAGAGACCCAGTACTTC.